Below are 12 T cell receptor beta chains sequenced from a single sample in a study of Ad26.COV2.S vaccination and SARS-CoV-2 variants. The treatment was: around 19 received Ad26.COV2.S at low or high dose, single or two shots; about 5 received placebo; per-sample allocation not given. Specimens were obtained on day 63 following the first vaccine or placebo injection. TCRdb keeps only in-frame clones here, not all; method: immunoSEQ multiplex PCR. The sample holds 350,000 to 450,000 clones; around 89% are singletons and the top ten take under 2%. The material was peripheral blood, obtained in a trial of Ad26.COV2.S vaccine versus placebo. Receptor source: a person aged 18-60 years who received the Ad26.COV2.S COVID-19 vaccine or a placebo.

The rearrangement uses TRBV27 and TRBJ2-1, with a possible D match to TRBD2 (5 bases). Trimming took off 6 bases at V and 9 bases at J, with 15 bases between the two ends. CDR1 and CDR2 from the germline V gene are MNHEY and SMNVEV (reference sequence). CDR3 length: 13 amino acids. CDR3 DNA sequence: TGTGCCAGCAGGGCCCCGGGATCCGGTGAGCAGTTCTTC. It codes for CASRAPGSGEQFF.

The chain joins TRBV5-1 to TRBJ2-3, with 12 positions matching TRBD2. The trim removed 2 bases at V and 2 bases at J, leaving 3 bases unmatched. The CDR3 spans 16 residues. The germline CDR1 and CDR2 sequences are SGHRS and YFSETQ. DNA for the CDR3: TGCGCCAGCAGCTTTCGGACTAGCGGGAACACAGATACGCAGTATTTT. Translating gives CASSFRTSGNTDTQYF.

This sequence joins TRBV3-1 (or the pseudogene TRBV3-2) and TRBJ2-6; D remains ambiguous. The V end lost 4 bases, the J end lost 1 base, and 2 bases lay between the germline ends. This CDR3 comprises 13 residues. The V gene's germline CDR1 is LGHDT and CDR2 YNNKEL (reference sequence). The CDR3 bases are TGTGCCAGCAGCCGATCTGGGGCCAACGTCCTGACTTTC. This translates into CASSRSGANVLTF.

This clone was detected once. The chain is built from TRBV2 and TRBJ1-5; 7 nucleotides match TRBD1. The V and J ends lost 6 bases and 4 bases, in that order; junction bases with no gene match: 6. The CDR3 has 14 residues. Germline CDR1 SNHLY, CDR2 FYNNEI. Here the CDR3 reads CASSGTAPNQPQHF. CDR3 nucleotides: TGTGCCAGCAGCGGGACAGCGCCTAATCAGCCCCAGCATTTT.

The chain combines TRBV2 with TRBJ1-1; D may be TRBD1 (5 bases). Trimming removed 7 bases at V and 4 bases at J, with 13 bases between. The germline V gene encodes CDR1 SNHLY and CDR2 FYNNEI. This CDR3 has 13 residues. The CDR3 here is CASTGTEGTEAFF. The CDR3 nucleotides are TGTGCCAGCACCGGGACGGAGGGCACTGAAGCTTTCTTT. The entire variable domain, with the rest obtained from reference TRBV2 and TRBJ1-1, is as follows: EPEVTQTPSHQVTQMGQEVILRCVPISNHLYFYWYRQILGQKVEFLVSFYNNEISEKSEIFDDQFSVERPDGSNFTLKIRSTKLEDSAMYFCASTGTEGTEAFFGQGTRLTVV.

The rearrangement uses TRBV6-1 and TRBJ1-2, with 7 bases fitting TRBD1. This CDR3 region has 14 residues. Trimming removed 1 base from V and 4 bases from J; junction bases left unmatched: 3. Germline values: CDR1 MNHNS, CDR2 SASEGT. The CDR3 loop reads CASSEDAGGYGYTF. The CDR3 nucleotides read TGTGCCAGCAGTGAAGATGCAGGGGGCTATGGCTACACCTTC.

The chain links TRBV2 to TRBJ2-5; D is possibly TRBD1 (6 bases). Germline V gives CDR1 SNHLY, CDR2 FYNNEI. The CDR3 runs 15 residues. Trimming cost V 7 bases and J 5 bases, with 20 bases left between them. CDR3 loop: CASTPIRGLGETQYF. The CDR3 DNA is TGTGCCAGCACCCCGATTAGGGGGTTGGGGGAGACCCAGTACTTC.

CDR3 region: CASSPRQGGTEAFF. The CDR3 coding sequence is TGTGCCAGCAGCCCCCGACAGGGGGGCACTGAAGCTTTCTTT. The V and J genes are TRBV7-2 and TRBJ1-1, with 9 bases that match TRBD1. Unmatched junction bases numbered 5, after V lost 5 bases and J lost 4 bases. Germline assignment: CDR1 SGHTA and CDR2 FQGNSA. The CDR3 covers 14 residues. The full variable domain, completed using reference TRBV7-2 and TRBJ1-1, is GAGVSQSPSNKVTEKGKDVELRCDPISGHTALYWYRQSLGQGLEFLIYFQGNSAPDKSGLPSDRFSAERTGGSVSTLTIQRTQQEDSAVYLCASSPRQGGTEAFFGQGTRLTVV.

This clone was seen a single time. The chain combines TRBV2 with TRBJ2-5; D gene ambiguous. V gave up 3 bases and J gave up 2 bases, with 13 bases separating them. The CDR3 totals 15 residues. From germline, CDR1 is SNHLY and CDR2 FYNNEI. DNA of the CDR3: TGTGCCAGCAGTGAGACTCCGGCTATACAAGAGACCCAGTACTTC. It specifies CASSETPAIQETQYF.

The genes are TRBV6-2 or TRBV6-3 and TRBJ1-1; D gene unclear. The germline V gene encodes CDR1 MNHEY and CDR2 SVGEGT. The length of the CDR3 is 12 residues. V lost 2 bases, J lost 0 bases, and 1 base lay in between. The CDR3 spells CASSYVNTEAFF. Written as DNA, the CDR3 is TGTGCCAGCAGTTACGTGAACACTGAAGCTTTCTTT.

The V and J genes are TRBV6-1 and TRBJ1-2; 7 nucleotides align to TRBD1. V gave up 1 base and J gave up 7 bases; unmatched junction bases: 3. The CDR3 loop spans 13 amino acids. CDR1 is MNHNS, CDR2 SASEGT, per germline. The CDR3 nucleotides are TGTGCCAGCAGTGAAGACAGGGGTGGTGGCTACACCTTC. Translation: CASSEDRGGGYTF.

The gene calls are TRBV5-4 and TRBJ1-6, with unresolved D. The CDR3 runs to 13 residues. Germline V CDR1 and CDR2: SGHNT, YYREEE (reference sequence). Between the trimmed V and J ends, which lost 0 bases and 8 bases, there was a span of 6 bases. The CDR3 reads CASSLDDDSPLHF. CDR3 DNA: TGTGCCAGCAGCTTGGACGACGATTCACCCCTCCACTTT.